This T cell receptor beta chain emerged from a study of T cell responses to AZD1222 COVID-19 vaccine. The V gene's germline CDR1 is SGHTA and CDR2 FQGNSA. Trimming took 1 base from V and 2 from J, leaving 5 bases between them. The CDR3 is 13 residues long. Study-level findings and limits: The repertoires were collected only after the peak T cell response. Spike-specific TCR repertoires showed rising breadth and depth after two AZD1222 doses.

Data came from immunoSEQ multiplex PCR; TCRdb stores just in-frame clones and leaves some out. Among around 160,000 clones listed, around 94% were seen once. About this clone itself: What it recognizes is unknown.

Sample: peripheral blood, taken on day 0 of AZD1222 vaccination. The rearrangement joins TRBV7-2 to TRBJ1-2, with a weak D call TRBD1 (5 bases). This clonotype was sampled from an adult in good health. The CDR3 region is CASSLGQNYGYTF. CDR3 coding DNA: TGTGCCAGCAGCTTAGGACAGAACTATGGCTACACCTTC. The full variable domain, rest sourced from reference TRBV7-2 and TRBJ1-2, is GAGVSQSPSNKVTEKGKDVELRCDPISGHTALYWYRQSLGQGLEFLIYFQGNSAPDKSGLPSDRFSAERTGGSVSTLTIQRTQQEDSAVYLCASSLGQNYGYTFGSGTRLTVV.